This T cell receptor (beta chain) was retrieved from a study of CD8 T cells in Susac syndrome. Study information: The sequenced Susac syndrome patients comprised five or six with active disease and about 8 in remission. When blood was drawn, the patients with Susac syndrome were therapy-naive, on corticosteroids, or on intravenous immunoglobulin alone.

The RNA input was roughly 0.45 to 1 ug, and it was reverse transcribed with random hexamers. Multiplex immunoSEQ PCR targeted 54 Vbeta and 13 Jbeta TCR beta segments. TCRdb independently ran MiXCR on the immunoSEQ multiplex PCR reads; one entry per CDR3 protein. The data show approximately 210,000 distinct CDR3 sequences, around 93% seen once. Fulfillment of recently defined diagnostic criteria for definite or probable disease was shown by the patients with Susac syndrome. The sequencing sample was made of CD4+ T cells from PBMCs. The TCR sequence derives from a human donor with Susac syndrome.

Written as DNA, the CDR3 is TGTGCCAGCAGTACCCCGGGACAGGGGGCTGAGGTATCGACCCTCCACTTT. It encodes CASSTPGQGAEVSTLHF. The chain couples TRBV28 to TRBJ1-6; 12 bases agree with TRBD1. V lost 5 bases to trimming and J lost 14 bases; unmatched junction nucleotides: 16. Germline CDR1 is MDHEN and CDR2 is SYDVKM. The CDR3 covers 17 residues.